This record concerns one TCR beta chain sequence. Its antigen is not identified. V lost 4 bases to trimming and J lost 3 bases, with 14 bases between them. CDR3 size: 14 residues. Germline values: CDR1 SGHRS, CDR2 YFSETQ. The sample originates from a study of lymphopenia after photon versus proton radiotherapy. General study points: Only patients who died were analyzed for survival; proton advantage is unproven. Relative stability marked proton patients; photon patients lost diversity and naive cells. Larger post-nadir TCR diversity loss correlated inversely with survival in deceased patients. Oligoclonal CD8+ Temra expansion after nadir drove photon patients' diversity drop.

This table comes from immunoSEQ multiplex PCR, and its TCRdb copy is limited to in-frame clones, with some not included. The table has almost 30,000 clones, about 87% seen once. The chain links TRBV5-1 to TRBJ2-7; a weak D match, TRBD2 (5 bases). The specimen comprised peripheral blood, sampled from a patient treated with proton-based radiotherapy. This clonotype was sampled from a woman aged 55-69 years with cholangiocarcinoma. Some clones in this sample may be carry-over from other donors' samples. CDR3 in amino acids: CASSARTRVYEQYF. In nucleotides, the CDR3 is TGCGCCAGCAGCGCTCGGACTCGAGTCTACGAGCAGTACTTC.